The clone carrying this T cell receptor beta chain was picked up a small number of times. The antigen remains unidentified. The data were taken from a study of cytomegalovirus exposure and HLA in healthy donors. Study overall: Earlier, 150 million to 200 million T cells were analyzed, and 90 million to 120 million unique TCR beta sequences were found among them. The study's findings and limits: Excluded: some indistinguishable V segments such as TRBV6-2 and TRBV6-3. Accounts indicate the classifier identified cytomegalovirus status with strong specificity and sensitivity. HLA restriction was apparent for most CMV-associated TCR beta chains in a later analysis.

The CDR3 contains 15 residues. The J segment lost 5 bases and the V segment lost 2 bases, leaving 8 bases of the junction unmatched. From germline, CDR1 is SGDLS and CDR2 YYNGEE. The PCR was carried out with 60 Vbeta primers and 13 Jbeta primers. Profiling relied on immunoSEQ multiplex PCR, and the TCRdb table lists in-frame clones only, not all of them. The sample consists of 100,000 to 150,000 clones, about 82% of them appearing once. The sequenced sample was PBMCs. This sequence originates from a man aged 50 to 59 in good health and CMV-seronegative. The chain links TRBV9 to TRBJ2-5; TRBD2 matches 8 bases. CDR3 nucleotides: TGTGCCAGCAGCGTCGCCCCGGGACTAGAGGAGACCCAGTACTTC. It translates to CASSVAPGLEETQYF.